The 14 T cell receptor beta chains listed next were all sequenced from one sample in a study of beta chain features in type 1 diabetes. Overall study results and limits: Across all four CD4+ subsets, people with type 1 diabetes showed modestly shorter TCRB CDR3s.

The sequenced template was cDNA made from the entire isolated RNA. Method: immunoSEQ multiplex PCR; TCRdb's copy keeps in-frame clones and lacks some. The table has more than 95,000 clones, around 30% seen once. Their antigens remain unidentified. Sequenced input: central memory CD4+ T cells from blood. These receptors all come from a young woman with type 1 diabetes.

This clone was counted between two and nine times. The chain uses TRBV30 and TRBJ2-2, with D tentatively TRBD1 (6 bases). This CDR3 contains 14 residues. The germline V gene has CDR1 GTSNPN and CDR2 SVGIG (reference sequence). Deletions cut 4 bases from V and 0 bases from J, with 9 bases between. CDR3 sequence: CAWNRQANTGELFF. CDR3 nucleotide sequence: TGTGCCTGGAATAGACAGGCGAACACCGGGGAGCTGTTTTTT.

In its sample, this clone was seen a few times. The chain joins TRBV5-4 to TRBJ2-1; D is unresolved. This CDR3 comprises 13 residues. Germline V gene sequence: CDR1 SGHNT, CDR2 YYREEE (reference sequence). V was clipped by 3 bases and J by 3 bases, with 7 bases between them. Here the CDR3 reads CASSSPNYNEQFF. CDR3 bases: TGTGCCAGCAGCTCCCCAAACTACAATGAGCAGTTCTTC.

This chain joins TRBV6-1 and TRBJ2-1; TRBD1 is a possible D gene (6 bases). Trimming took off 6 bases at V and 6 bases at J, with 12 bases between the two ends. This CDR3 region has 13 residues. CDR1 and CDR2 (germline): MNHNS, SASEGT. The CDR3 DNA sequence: TGTGCCAGCAGGTTTACAGGGAGCAATGAGCAGTTCTTC. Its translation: CASRFTGSNEQFF.

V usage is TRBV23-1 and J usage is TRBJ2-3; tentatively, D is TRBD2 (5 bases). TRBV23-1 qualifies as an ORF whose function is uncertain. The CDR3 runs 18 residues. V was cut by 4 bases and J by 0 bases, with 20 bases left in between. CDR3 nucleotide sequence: TGCGCCAGCAGTCTTCTCGGACCTAGCCGCCTTAGCACAGATACGCAGTATTTT. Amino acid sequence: CASSLLGPSRLSTDTQYF.

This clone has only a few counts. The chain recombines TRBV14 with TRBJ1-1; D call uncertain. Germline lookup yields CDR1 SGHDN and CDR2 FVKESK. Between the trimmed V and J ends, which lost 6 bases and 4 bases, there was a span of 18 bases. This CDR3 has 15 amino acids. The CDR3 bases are TGTGCCAGCAGTCCCCAGTTGGGTAGCGGCACTGAAGCTTTCTTT. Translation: CASSPQLGSGTEAFF.

The CDR3 sequence: CASRPVGANVLTF. The CDR3 region has the DNA TGTGCCAGCAGGCCGGTAGGGGCCAACGTCCTGACTTTC. The chain links TRBV6-5 to TRBJ2-6; no definite D call. Germline V lookup: CDR1 MNHEY, CDR2 SVGAGI. With 6 bases removed from V and 4 bases from J, the gap between germline ends came to 7 bases. The length of the CDR3 is 13 residues.

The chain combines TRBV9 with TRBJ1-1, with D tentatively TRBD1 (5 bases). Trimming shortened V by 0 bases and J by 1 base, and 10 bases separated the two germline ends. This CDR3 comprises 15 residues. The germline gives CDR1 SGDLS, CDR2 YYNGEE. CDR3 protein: CASSVGPTGNTEAFF. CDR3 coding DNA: TGTGCCAGCAGCGTAGGGCCAACAGGGAACACTGAAGCTTTCTTT.

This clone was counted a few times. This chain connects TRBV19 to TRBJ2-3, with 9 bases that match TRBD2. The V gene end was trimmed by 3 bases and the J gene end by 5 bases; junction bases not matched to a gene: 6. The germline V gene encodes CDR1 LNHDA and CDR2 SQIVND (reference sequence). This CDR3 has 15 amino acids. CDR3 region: CASSIAGGLGDTQYF. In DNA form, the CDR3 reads TGTGCCAGTAGTATCGCGGGAGGGCTTGGAGATACGCAGTATTTT.

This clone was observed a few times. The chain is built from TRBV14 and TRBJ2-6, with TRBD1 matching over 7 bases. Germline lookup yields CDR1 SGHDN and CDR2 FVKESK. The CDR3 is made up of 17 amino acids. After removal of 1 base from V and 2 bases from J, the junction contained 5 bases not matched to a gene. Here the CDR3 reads CASSQAAGTAGANVLTF. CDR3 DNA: TGTGCCAGCAGCCAAGCCGCAGGGACAGCTGGGGCCAACGTCCTGACTTTC.

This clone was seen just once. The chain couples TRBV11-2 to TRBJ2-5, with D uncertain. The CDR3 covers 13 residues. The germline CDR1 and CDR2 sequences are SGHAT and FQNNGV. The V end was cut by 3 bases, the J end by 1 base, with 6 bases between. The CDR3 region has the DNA TGTGCCAGCAGCTTTACAATCCAAGAGACCCAGTACTTC. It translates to CASSFTIQETQYF.

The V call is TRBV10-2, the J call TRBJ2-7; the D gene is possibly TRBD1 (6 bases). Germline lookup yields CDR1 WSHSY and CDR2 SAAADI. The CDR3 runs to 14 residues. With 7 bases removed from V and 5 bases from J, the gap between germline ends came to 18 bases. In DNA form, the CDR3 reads TGCGCCAGCAAAAAGTTCAGGACAGCTAACGAGCAGTACTTC. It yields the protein CASKKFRTANEQYF.

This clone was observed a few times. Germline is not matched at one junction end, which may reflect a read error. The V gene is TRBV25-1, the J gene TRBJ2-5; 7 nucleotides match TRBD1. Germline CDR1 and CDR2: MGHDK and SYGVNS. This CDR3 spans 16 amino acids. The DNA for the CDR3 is TGTGCCAGCAGTGAACTTACCCTGACAGGGCAAGGGACCCAGTACTTC. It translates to CASSELTLTGQGTQYF.

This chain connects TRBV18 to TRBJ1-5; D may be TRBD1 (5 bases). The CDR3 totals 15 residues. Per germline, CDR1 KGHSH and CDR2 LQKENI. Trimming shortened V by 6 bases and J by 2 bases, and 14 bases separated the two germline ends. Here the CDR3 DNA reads TGTGCCAGCTCTTCAGGGCAGCAGCGCAATCAGCCCCAGCATTTT. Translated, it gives CASSSGQQRNQPQHF.

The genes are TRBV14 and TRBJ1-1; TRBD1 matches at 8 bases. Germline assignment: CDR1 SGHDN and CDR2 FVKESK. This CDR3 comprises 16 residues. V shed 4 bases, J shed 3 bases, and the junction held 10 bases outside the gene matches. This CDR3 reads CASSLGQGRVHTEAFF. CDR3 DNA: TGTGCCAGCAGCCTTGGACAGGGTCGGGTCCACACTGAAGCTTTCTTT.